This passage covers 8 T cell receptor beta chains from one sample sequenced in a study of T cell clones after liver transplantation. Some clones are missing from TCRdb's copy, which holds only in-frame ones; the method was immunoSEQ multiplex PCR. The table records around 71,000 clones, roughly 80% of them present only once. The source material was CD4+ T cells from blood, sampled 12 months after liver transplant. The receptors here all came from a human patient who received a liver transplant. Some T cells may have originated in the graft donor.

On this clone: The same CDR3 also results from other DNA sequences found in this sample. The chain couples TRBV2 to TRBJ2-2; the D is unclear. The CDR3 loop spans 11 amino acids. From germline, CDR1 is SNHLY and CDR2 FYNNEI. The V end was cut by 3 bases, the J end by 8 bases, with 4 bases between. This CDR3 is CASSESGELFF. DNA of the CDR3: TGTGCCAGCAGTGAGAGTGGGGAGCTGTTTTTT.

V is TRBV5-5 and J is TRBJ2-6; D gene uncertain. Germline V CDR1 and CDR2: SGHKS, YYEKEE (reference sequence). V shed 7 bases and J shed 2 bases, with 4 bases lying between them. CDR3 size: 12 residues. For the CDR3, the DNA is TGTGCCAGCGGGGCTGGGGCCAACGTCCTGACTTTC. Translated, it gives CASGAGANVLTF.

The CDR3 sequence is CASRGGEGASDTQYF. The CDR3 DNA reads TGTGCCAGCAGAGGGGGCGAGGGGGCTTCAGATACGCAGTATTTT. The chain has TRBV28 and TRBJ2-3; TRBD1 matches at 7 bases. The V gene end was trimmed by 6 bases and the J gene end by 4 bases; junction bases not matched to a gene: 10. Germline CDR1 reads MDHEN; CDR2 reads SYDVKM. The CDR3 covers 15 residues.

The chain joins TRBV5-1 to TRBJ1-1; D is unresolved. The CDR3 loop spans 15 amino acids. In germline, CDR1 is SGHRS, CDR2 YFSETQ. The V gene lost 0 bases and the J gene lost 4 bases, with 13 bases spanning the gap. CDR3 DNA: TGCGCCAGCAGCTTGGACCCGATGGGGAGCACTGAAGCTTTCTTT. This gives the protein CASSLDPMGSTEAFF.

The chain is built from TRBV29-1 and TRBJ2-3; D not resolved. Trimming shortened V by 0 bases and J by 4 bases, and 5 bases separated the two germline ends. The CDR3 loop spans 12 amino acids. Germline lookup yields CDR1 SQVTM and CDR2 ANQGSEA. In DNA form, the CDR3 reads TGCAGCGTTGAAGATCCATCAGATACGCAGTATTTT. Translating it yields CSVEDPSDTQYF.

Comments on this clone: The sample carries other DNA sequences with the same CDR3. This sequence joins TRBV28 and TRBJ1-2, with a possible D match to TRBD1 (5 bases). Germline V gene sequence: CDR1 MDHEN, CDR2 SYDVKM. The CDR3 has 12 residues. V gave up 3 bases and J gave up 4 bases, with 6 bases separating them. The CDR3 sequence is CASSLGGYGYTF. DNA for the CDR3: TGTGCCAGCAGTTTGGGGGGCTATGGCTACACCTTC.

V gene TRBV27 combines with J gene TRBJ2-1; the match to TRBD2 covers 12 bases. The J segment lost 8 bases and the V segment lost 7 bases, leaving 15 bases of the junction unmatched. Germline V gene lookup returns CDR1 MNHEY and CDR2 SMNVEV (reference sequence). The CDR3 runs to 17 residues. The DNA for the CDR3 is TGTGCCAGCAACCCGATGACTAGCGGGAGAATAGGGCATGAGCAGTTCTTC. Its translation is CASNPMTSGRIGHEQFF.

The J gene is TRBJ1-1, the V gene TRBV27, with no clear D. Between the trimmed V and J ends, which lost 7 bases and 0 bases, there was a span of 9 bases. Germline values: CDR1 MNHEY, CDR2 SMNVEV (reference sequence). CDR3 length equals 13 residues. CDR3: CASISNMNTEAFF. The CDR3 region has the DNA TGTGCCAGCATAAGCAATATGAACACTGAAGCTTTCTTT.